The 24 T cell receptor beta chains below come from one sample, sequenced in a study of blood T cell repertoires in COVID-19. Profiling relied on immunoSEQ multiplex PCR, and the TCRdb table lists in-frame clones only, not all of them. This table holds some 93,000 clones, less than 90% found once. The sequencing input was peripheral blood. The source of these receptors is a man in his 60s with acute or convalescent COVID-19.

Worth noting for this clone: Distinct nucleotide sequences in the sample also encode this CDR3. V and J are TRBV4-1 and TRBJ1-3; no reliable D call. With 1 base removed from V and 0 bases from J, the gap between germline ends came to 7 bases. The CDR3 totals 15 residues. CDR1 is MGHRA, CDR2 YSYEKL, per germline. The CDR3 DNA is TGCGCCAGCAGCCAAGGAACAGTCTCTGGAAACACCATATATTTT. It codes for CASSQGTVSGNTIYF.

V usage is TRBV7-3 and J usage is TRBJ2-3, with 7 bases fitting TRBD2. The CDR3 loop spans 16 amino acids. From germline, CDR1 is SGHTA and CDR2 FQGTGA. V lost 4 bases, J lost 2 bases, and 9 bases stayed unmatched. CDR3 sequence (DNA): TGTGCCAGCAGCTGGGGCGCGGGAGTACTCACAGATACGCAGTATTTT. The encoded protein is CASSWGAGVLTDTQYF.

This clone occurred a few times. This rearrangement joins TRBV6-5 to TRBJ1-6; D uncertain. Germline lookup yields CDR1 MNHEY and CDR2 SVGAGI. This CDR3 spans 15 amino acids. Trimming left V 6 bases short and J 5 bases short, with 14 bases between. The DNA for the CDR3 is TGTGCCAGCAGCCCCAGGTTACCCGATAATTCACCCCTCCACTTT. This gives the protein CASSPRLPDNSPLHF.

In DNA, the CDR3 is TGCGCCAGCAGCTCCGGGACTAGCGGGGGGGCCGTAAATGAGCAGTTCTTC. This gives the protein CASSSGTSGGAVNEQFF. The rearrangement links TRBV5-1 to TRBJ2-1; 16 nucleotides align to TRBD2. Per germline, CDR1 SGHRS and CDR2 YFSETQ. With V trimmed by 3 bases and J by 7 bases, 7 bases remained unmatched. The CDR3 sequence is 17 residues long.

This clone was detected only a few times. The CDR3 here is CASSLYFGGVNTEAFF. CDR3 sequence (DNA): TGTGCCAGCAGCTTATATTTTGGTGGAGTTAACACTGAAGCTTTCTTT. V and J are TRBV7-8 and TRBJ1-1; D is unclear. The germline CDR1 and CDR2 sequences are SGHVS and FQNEAQ. Trimming shortened V by 2 bases and J by 2 bases, and 15 bases separated the two germline ends. This CDR3 is 16 amino acids long.

This rearrangement joins TRBV4-2 to TRBJ1-3; D is unresolved. Germline values: CDR1 LGHNA, CDR2 YNFKEQ. The length of the CDR3 is 21 residues. Trimming cost V 0 bases and J 0 bases, with 24 bases left between them. CDR3 sequence: CASSQELIVGGRLSSGNTIYF. The DNA for the CDR3 is TGTGCCAGCAGCCAAGAACTCATAGTCGGAGGCAGGTTGAGCTCTGGAAACACCATATATTTT.

The rearrangement joins TRBV20-1 to TRBJ1-1; no firm D call. The germline V gene has CDR1 DFQATT and CDR2 SNEGSKA (reference sequence). Trimming cost V 7 bases and J 1 base, with 7 bases left between them. The CDR3 sequence is 11 residues long. Here the CDR3 DNA reads TGCAGTGTCGAGAGGAACACTGAAGCTTTCTTT. Protein: CSVERNTEAFF.

This clone has only one observation. The chain combines TRBV9 with TRBJ2-3, with a tentative D call TRBD2 (5 bases). Germline CDR1 SGDLS, CDR2 YYNGEE. The CDR3 runs to 14 residues. Trimming took 0 bases from V and 0 from J, leaving 5 bases between them. The CDR3 region is CASSVGGSTDTQYF. CDR3 bases: TGTGCCAGCAGCGTAGGAGGGAGCACAGATACGCAGTATTTT.

The rearrangement uses TRBV20-1 and TRBJ2-5; 15 bases fit TRBD2. The V gene end was trimmed by 3 bases and the J gene end by 0 bases; junction bases not matched to a gene: 8. The CDR3 has 18 residues. Germline CDR1 reads DFQATT; CDR2 reads SNEGSKA (reference sequence). The CDR3 spells CSASLGTSGGSYQETQYF. CDR3 DNA sequence: TGCAGTGCTAGTTTAGGGACTAGCGGGGGGTCGTACCAAGAGACCCAGTACTTC.

The chain combines TRBV27 with TRBJ1-4, with 9 bases fitting TRBD1. Germline V gives CDR1 MNHEY, CDR2 SMNVEV (reference sequence). Trimming at V came to 5 bases and at J to 7 bases, leaving 8 bases not matched to a gene. The CDR3 runs to 15 residues. The CDR3 bases are TGTGCCAGCAGTGCGCGACAGGGGGTAATTGAAAAACTGTTTTTT. The encoded protein is CASSARQGVIEKLFF. The full variable domain, completed using reference TRBV27 and TRBJ1-4, is EAQVTQNPRYLITVTGKKLTVTCSQNMNHEYMSWYRQDPGLGLRQIYYSMNVEVTDKGDVPEGYKVSRKEKRNFPLILESPSPNQTSLYFCASSARQGVIEKLFFGSGTQLSVL.

This clone was observed a single time. This chain connects TRBV7-9 to TRBJ1-4; no definite D call. Germline CDR1 SEHNR, CDR2 FQNEAQ (reference sequence). This CDR3 contains 15 residues. Trimming took off 5 bases at V and 0 bases at J, with 10 bases between the two ends. CDR3 sequence: CASSRDISTNEKLFF. CDR3 nucleotides: TGTGCCAGCAGCCGCGACATTTCAACTAATGAAAAACTGTTTTTT.

This rearrangement joins TRBV7-8 to TRBJ2-3, with D perhaps TRBD2 (5 bases). The CDR3 contains 15 residues. Germline CDR1 is SGHVS and CDR2 is FQNEAQ. Between the trimmed V and J ends, which lost 7 bases and 0 bases, there was a span of 14 bases. The CDR3 coding sequence is TGTGCCAGCAATCTGGGAGCCCTTAGCACAGATACGCAGTATTTT. Translated, it gives CASNLGALSTDTQYF.

The chain joins TRBV19 to TRBJ2-1; 9 bases map to TRBD1. J lost 8 bases, V lost 7 bases, and 9 bases had no gene match. This CDR3 contains 14 residues. The germline V gene has CDR1 LNHDA and CDR2 SQIVND (reference sequence). The CDR3 coding sequence is TGTGCCAGTAACCGGGACAGGGACTTGGATGAGCAGTTCTTC. Encoded protein: CASNRDRDLDEQFF.

There are a few counts of this clone. The chain couples TRBV15 to TRBJ2-4, with 9 bases lining up with TRBD2. CDR3 length equals 17 residues. CDR1 and CDR2 from the germline V gene are LNHNV and YYDKDF (reference sequence). V lost 0 bases to trimming and J lost 2 bases; unmatched junction nucleotides: 5. Here the CDR3 DNA reads TGTGCCACCAGCAGAGAAGGTAGCGGGAGTTCCAAAAACATTCAGTACTTC. As protein: CATSREGSGSSKNIQYF.

The V gene is TRBV11-2, the J gene TRBJ1-2; TRBD1 matches 7 bases. The CDR3 covers 14 residues. The ends lost 4 bases at V and 2 bases at J; junction bases unmatched: 4. The V gene's germline CDR1 is SGHAT and CDR2 FQNNGV. The CDR3 DNA is TGTGCCAGCAGCTCCACCAGGGGGAACTATGGCTACACCTTC. Translation: CASSSTRGNYGYTF.

J is TRBJ2-5 and V is TRBV7-3, with TRBD2 matching 7 bases. This CDR3 comprises 15 residues. Germline assignment: CDR1 SGHTA and CDR2 FQGTGA. J lost 5 bases, V lost 1 base, and 7 bases had no gene match. CDR3 coding DNA: TGTGCCAGCAGCTTAAACCGCGGGAGAGGGGAGACCCAGTACTTC. Its protein product is CASSLNRGRGETQYF.

This chain links TRBV5-1 with TRBJ2-3, with 10 bases aligning to TRBD1. Germline V gives CDR1 SGHRS, CDR2 YFSETQ. The CDR3 consists of 14 residues. V dropped 4 bases and J dropped 6; count of bases not matched to a gene: 5. CDR3 sequence: CASSPGQGFDTQYF. The CDR3 nucleotides are TGCGCCAGCAGCCCGGGACAGGGGTTCGATACGCAGTATTTT.

V is TRBV5-1 and J is TRBJ2-5; 8 bases match TRBD1. V lost 0 bases and J lost 5; bases outside the gene matches: 6. Germline lookup yields CDR1 SGHRS and CDR2 YFSETQ. The CDR3 runs to 15 residues. The DNA of the CDR3 is TGCGCCAGCAGCTTGGCGGCAGGGGGCTTTGAGACCCAGTACTTC. Protein sequence: CASSLAAGGFETQYF.

CDR3 protein: CASSPDLAGYTF. The CDR3 coding sequence is TGTGCCAGCAGCCCCGACCTAGCCGGCTACACCTTC. The chain recombines TRBV9 with TRBJ1-2; D is unresolved. V lost 4 bases to trimming and J lost 8 bases, with 12 bases between them. Germline loops: CDR1 SGDLS, CDR2 YYNGEE. CDR3 length: 12 residues.

This clone was counted a few times. This chain uses TRBV11-2 with TRBJ2-7; 11 bases are shared with TRBD1. The junction had 7 bases not matched to a gene; V was cut back by 3 bases and J by 6 bases. CDR1 is SGHAT, CDR2 FQNNGV, per germline. This CDR3 contains 15 residues. CDR3: CASSFAGTGGVEQYF. CDR3 bases: TGTGCCAGCAGCTTTGCCGGGACAGGGGGTGTCGAGCAGTACTTC.

This chain joins TRBV12-3 or TRBV12-4 and TRBJ1-1; D is ambiguous. V lost 6 bases and J 0 bases, leaving 8 bases between the germline ends. CDR3 length: 13 residues. The CDR3, as DNA: TGTGCCAGCAGGGGCTCACTGAACACTGAAGCTTTCTTT. Its translation is CASRGSLNTEAFF.

V is TRBV5-8 and J is TRBJ2-1; D is unclear. The CDR3 has 14 residues. V dropped 0 bases and J dropped 8 bases, with 12 bases sitting between them. The germline V gene has CDR1 SGHTS and CDR2 YDEGEE. CDR3 nucleotide sequence: TGTGCCAGCAGCTTGGGCCTAACAACAGATGAGCAGTTCTTC. It yields the protein CASSLGLTTDEQFF.

This clone was seen once. The rearrangement links TRBV11-2 to TRBJ2-7; possibly TRBD1 for D (5 bases). CDR3 length: 15 amino acids. V was shortened by 2 bases and J by 2 bases, with 13 bases between the two germline ends. Germline CDR1 and CDR2: SGHAT and FQNNGV. CDR3 in amino acids: CASSLQGKSAYEQYF. In DNA form, the CDR3 reads TGTGCCAGCAGCTTACAGGGTAAAAGTGCCTACGAGCAGTACTTC.

This clone was seen once. This sequence joins TRBV6-5 and TRBJ1-2, with D possibly being TRBD1 (6 bases). Trimming removed 6 bases at V and 3 bases at J, with 11 bases between. Germline CDR1 MNHEY, CDR2 SVGAGI. The CDR3 is 13 residues long. The CDR3 spells CASSPQGYYGYTF. CDR3 DNA sequence: TGTGCCAGCAGCCCACAGGGCTACTATGGCTACACCTTC.